This note documents a single T cell receptor beta chain sequence. Its antigen is still unknown. The data are from a study of T cells after yellow fever vaccination. Across the whole study: In the case of low-cell-number fractions, SMART-Seq v4 Ultra Low Input was used for preparation.

TCRdb fed the 5' RACE reads into MiXCR, producing one record per CDR3 protein. The data show 400,000 to 450,000 distinct CDR3 sequences, around 19% seen once. Study-level points and caveats: A large majority of primary-vaccination clones showed up again after the booster (about 96% CD4, 75% to 90% CD8). Shared CD4/CD8 clonotypes were a small share, likely from convergent recombination.

The sequencing here drew on PBMCs, taken before the yellow fever booster vaccination. This TCR derives from a young man who received the YFV17D yellow fever vaccine.

Here the CDR3 DNA reads TGTGCCAGCAGCTCTCGGGGGGCCTCCTACAATGAGCAGTTCTTC. Amino acids: CASSSRGASYNEQFF. The gene calls are TRBV7-3 and TRBJ2-1; D perhaps matches TRBD2 (7 bases). The germline V gene has CDR1 SGHTA and CDR2 FQGTGA. This CDR3 has 15 residues. V was pared by 4 bases and J by 0 bases, with 10 bases between.